This TCR beta chain appears in the sequencing data of a study of T cells in localized non-small cell lung cancer. Germline V CDR1 and CDR2: KGHSH, LQKENI. The CDR3 sequence is 14 residues long. With V trimmed by 5 bases and J by 2 bases, 3 bases remained unmatched. Libraries were prepared by immunoSEQ multiplex PCR; TCRdb keeps only in-frame clonotypes and omits some of them. Here the sample spans about 2,700 clones, less than 20% being singletons. This clone was seen a few times. This specimen was lung tumor tissue, taken before any cancer treatment. The gene calls are TRBV18 and TRBJ1-5; 7 bases map to TRBD1. The clonotype originates from a man aged 35 to 70 with stage I lung adenocarcinoma. CDR3 in amino acids: CASSTGEGNQPQHF. DNA of the CDR3: TGTGCCAGCTCAACAGGGGAAGGCAATCAGCCCCAGCATTTT.